A selection of T cell receptor beta chains follows, all from one sample in a study of T cells in Graves' hyperthyroidism and ophthalmopathy. TCRdb re-analysed the multiplex PCR reads in MiXCR, keeping a single row per CDR3 protein. The repertoire has around 200,000 distinct CDR3 sequences, around 15% of them found once; the top ten carry about 29%. Material: blood. These receptors all come from a woman aged 45 to 65 with Graves' hyperthyroidism. CDR3s include the opening cysteine and the closing phenylalanine or tryptophan. D genes are given only for firm matches. Clone size is not always given. Where it is, it says once, few, many or a class for expanded clones.

CASSLDRPNYGYTF	TGCGCCAGCAGCTTGGACCGCCCCAACTATGGCTACACCTTC	TRBJ1-2	.	TRBV7-6	.
CASSLGMNTVAFF	TGTGCCAGCAGCTTGGGAATGAACACTGTAGCTTTCTTT	TRBJ1-1	.	TRBV7-3	few
CASSLAVGPQETQYF	TGCGCCAGCAGCTTGGCCGTGGGGCCCCAAGAGACCCAGTACTTC	TRBJ2-5	.	TRBV5-1	.
CASSVRTGLGTDTQYF	TGTGCCAGCAGCGTTCGGACAGGACTAGGCACAGATACGCAGTATTTT	TRBJ2-3	.	TRBV5-6	many
CASSPGTENTGELFF	TGTGCCAGTAGTCCGGGGACCGAGAACACCGGGGAGCTGTTTTTT	TRBJ2-2	.	TRBV19	many
CASSPGIGKLGITEAFF	TGCGCCAGCAGCCCCGGTATAGGGAAATTGGGTATCACTGAAGCTTTCTTT	TRBJ1-1	.	TRBV5-1	.
CASQSGPGGSYEQYF	TGTGCCAGCCAATCCGGGCCAGGGGGCTCCTACGAGCAGTACTTC	TRBJ2-7	TRBD1	TRBV5-6	many
CAGRTGRDSPLHF	TGTGCCGGAAGGACAGGGCGGGATTCACCCCTCCACTTT	TRBJ1-6	TRBD1	TRBV5-8	many
CASKEQGPFGPQHF	TGTGCCAGCAAGGAACAGGGACCCTTTGGGCCCCAGCATTTT	TRBJ1-5	.	TRBV2	medium-sized
CASSLVSLGSPLHF	TGTGCCAGCAGCTTGGTGTCGTTGGGATCACCCCTCCACTTT	TRBJ1-6	.	TRBV5-6	many
CASSYSSRDSYGYTF	TGTGCCAGCAGTTACTCCTCAAGGGACTCTTATGGCTACACCTTC	TRBJ1-2	.	TRBV6-6	many
CASSEQGASNQPQHF	TGTGCCAGCAGTGAACAGGGGGCCAGCAATCAGCCCCAGCATTTT	TRBJ1-5	TRBD1	TRBV2	many
CASSGSPGQGNTEAFF	TGCGCCAGCAGCGGGTCACCGGGACAGGGAAACACTGAAGCTTTCTTT	TRBJ1-1	TRBD1	TRBV5-1	many
CASSFQAGEQFF	TGTGCCAGCAGTTTTCAGGCCGGTGAGCAGTTCTTC	TRBJ2-1	.	TRBV28	.
CASGTDYNSPLHF	TGTGCCAGCGGGACGGACTATAATTCACCCCTCCACTTT	TRBJ1-6	.	TRBV2	many
CASSPASKADTQYF	TGTGCCAGCAGCCCCGCTAGCAAAGCAGATACGCAGTATTTT	TRBJ2-3	.	TRBV7-9	many
CASSQGYRGSNQPQHF	TGTGCCAGCAGCCAAGGGTACAGGGGAAGCAATCAGCCCCAGCATTTT	TRBJ1-5	TRBD1	TRBV3-1	many
CASSSAVGEKLFF	TGTGCCAGCAGCTCGGCAGTTGGTGAAAAACTGTTTTTT	TRBJ1-4	.	TRBV5-5	few
CATYPPQHF	TGTGCCACGTATCCGCCCCAGCATTTT	TRBJ1-5	.	TRBV24-1	many
CASSALTGDTGELFF	TGTGCCAGCAGCGCCCTGACAGGGGACACCGGGGAGCTGTTTTTT	TRBJ2-2	TRBD1	TRBV9	many
CASSLGSGRGGYTF	TGTGCCAGCAGCTTGGGTTCAGGGCGGGGAGGCTACACCTTC	TRBJ1-2	.	TRBV5-6	few
CSANPAGIGGYTF	TGCAGTGCTAATCCCGCGGGGATAGGAGGCTACACCTTC	TRBJ1-2	.	TRBV20-1	few
CASSSRQGREQYF	TGCGCCAGCAGCTCCCGACAGGGCAGGGAGCAGTACTTC	TRBJ2-7	TRBD1	TRBV5-1	many
CSARDPLASLGWEQYF	TGCAGTGCTAGAGATCCGCTAGCCTCCTTGGGTTGGGAGCAGTACTTC	TRBJ2-7	.	TRBV20-1	many
CASSLSTGTQYEQYF	TGTGCCAGCAGTCTCTCTACCGGGACACAATACGAGCAGTACTTC	TRBJ2-7	.	TRBV11-2	many
CASSVTGGLPGELFF	TGTGCCAGCAGCGTAACAGGGGGGCTCCCCGGGGAGCTGTTTTTT	TRBJ2-2	TRBD1	TRBV11-2	many
CASRALQGNSNQPQHF	TGTGCCAGCAGGGCATTACAGGGGAATAGCAATCAGCCCCAGCATTTT	TRBJ1-5	TRBD1	TRBV6-1	many
CASGTSGGARFF	TGTGCCAGCGGGACTAGCGGGGGGGCGAGGTTCTTC	TRBJ2-1	TRBD2	TRBV6-5	few
CASSYHSGNQETQYF	TGTGCCAGCAGTTACCATAGCGGCAACCAAGAGACCCAGTACTTC	TRBJ2-5	.	TRBV2	many
CASSHLARGEGPYEQYF	TGTGCCAGCAGCCATTTGGCACGGGGAGAAGGGCCCTACGAGCAGTACTTC	TRBJ2-7	.	TRBV14	many
CASSQRTSGRYNEQFF	TGTGCCAGCAGTCAACGGACTAGCGGGCGATACAATGAGCAGTTCTTC	TRBJ2-1	TRBD2	TRBV27	.
CASSHFGVSANTGELFF	TGTGCCAGCAGCCATTTTGGCGTTTCTGCGAACACCGGGGAGCTGTTTTTT	TRBJ2-2	.	TRBV14	.
CASTRTGTSDYEQYF	TGTGCCAGCACTCGGACCGGGACTAGCGACTACGAGCAGTACTTC	TRBJ2-7	TRBD2	TRBV28	.
CASSPTRGGLTGELFF	TGTGCCAGCAGCCCGACTAGGGGGGGGCTCACCGGGGAGCTGTTTTTT	TRBJ2-2	.	TRBV4-2	few
CASNSRVQETQYF	TGTGCCAGCAACTCCAGAGTACAAGAGACCCAGTACTTC	TRBJ2-5	.	TRBV7-2	many
CASSKRGYTDTQYF	TGTGCCAGCAGTAAGCGGGGGTACACAGATACGCAGTATTTT	TRBJ2-3	TRBD2	TRBV12-3/TRBV12-4	many
CASSWDRAFSREAFF	TGCGCCAGCAGCTGGGACAGAGCGTTCTCGAGGGAAGCTTTCTTT	TRBJ1-1	TRBD1	TRBV5-1	many
CASSDSGTGDRQKLFF	TGCGCCAGCAGCGACTCCGGGACAGGGGACCGTCAGAAACTGTTTTTT	TRBJ1-4	TRBD1	TRBV5-1	few
CASSDGRADEQYF	TGTGCCAGCAGTGATGGCAGGGCGGACGAGCAGTACTTC	TRBJ2-7	.	TRBV2	.
CASSLERGQSPLHF	TGTGCCAGCAGCTTAGAGAGGGGTCAATCACCCCTCCACTTT	TRBJ1-6	.	TRBV11-2	many
CASRTGVPEAFF	TGTGCCAGCAGAACAGGGGTCCCTGAAGCTTTCTTT	TRBJ1-1	TRBD1	TRBV7-2	many
CASSPQGASNQPQHF	TGTGCCAGCAGTCCACAGGGGGCGAGCAATCAGCCCCAGCATTTT	TRBJ1-5	TRBD1	TRBV27	many
CATSDPRTSRNTEAFF	TGTGCCACCAGTGATCCTCGGACCTCTAGGAACACTGAAGCTTTCTTT	TRBJ1-1	.	TRBV24-1	.
CASSPRDPGSETQYF	TGTGCCAGCAGTCCCCGGGACCCGGGCTCGGAGACCCAGTACTTC	TRBJ2-5	.	TRBV28	many
CASSVDGAYEQYF	TGCGCCAGCAGCGTGGACGGAGCCTACGAGCAGTACTTC	TRBJ2-7	.	TRBV5-1	many
CASSPGGRANTEAFF	TGTGCCAGCTCACCGGGGGGGCGGGCGAACACTGAAGCTTTCTTT	TRBJ1-1	.	TRBV6-1	few
CASSPASVNSGNTIYF	TGTGCCAGCAGTCCCGCGAGCGTTAACTCTGGAAACACCATATATTTT	TRBJ1-3	.	TRBV12-3/TRBV12-4	.
CASSLDRGFAEAFF	TGTGCCAGCAGCCTGGACAGGGGTTTCGCTGAAGCTTTCTTT	TRBJ1-1	TRBD1	TRBV6-1	many
CASSRRTSGHEQYF	TGTGCCAGCAGTCGGAGAACATCCGGCCACGAGCAGTACTTC	TRBJ2-7	.	TRBV6-1	.
CASSPPFSPRIIGTQYF	TGTGCCAGCAGCCCCCCTTTCTCGCCAAGGATAATCGGGACCCAGTACTTC	TRBJ2-5	.	TRBV3-1	many
CAISELGGAGNEQFF	TGTGCCATCAGTGAATTGGGGGGGGCGGGGAATGAGCAGTTCTTC	TRBJ2-1	.	TRBV10-3	many
CASSPADVGRQPQHF	TGTGCCAGCAGCCCCGCAGATGTTGGTCGTCAGCCCCAGCATTTT	TRBJ1-5	.	TRBV7-2	many
CANSLAGVDTDTQYF	TGTGCCAACAGCTTAGCAGGCGTTGATACAGATACGCAGTATTTT	TRBJ2-3	.	TRBV7-8	.
CASSSLLDRGDEQFF	TGTGCCAGCAGCTCCTTATTAGACAGGGGCGATGAGCAGTTCTTC	TRBJ2-1	TRBD1	TRBV7-9	many
CASSSPGLGTEAFF	TGCGCCAGCAGCTCACCGGGACTAGGCACTGAAGCTTTCTTT	TRBJ1-1	.	TRBV5-1	many
CASTRTNYGYTF	TGTGCCAGCACTCGGACTAACTATGGCTACACCTTC	TRBJ1-2	.	TRBV6-1	many
CSAVRGDEQFF	TGCAGTGCTGTAAGAGGCGATGAGCAGTTCTTC	TRBJ2-1	.	TRBV20-1	.